A single sample is the source of the 23 T cell receptor beta chains below, sequenced in a study of blood T cells in healthy people across ages. For the second PCR, which ran for 7 to 11 cycles, a sample-barcoded 5' primer and a J-beta primer mix were used. Via MiXCR, TCRdb re-called the 5' RACE reads, giving one row per CDR3 protein. This sample has about 800,000 distinct CDR3 sequences, with roughly 25% found just once. These data were likewise used in another study, on T cells of mothers and their children.

Sequenced sample: blood. The source of these receptors is a boy aged 5 to 17 in good health.

This chain links TRBV6-5 with TRBJ1-1; no clear D gene. This CDR3 has 11 amino acids. V lost 1 base and J lost 8, with 5 bases in between. Germline V gene sequence: CDR1 MNHEY, CDR2 SVGAGI. DNA of the CDR3: TGTGCCAGCAGTTACTTGGGAGAAGCTTTCTTT. Protein: CASSYLGEAFF.

This clonotype was recorded a few times. The chain combines TRBV5-1 with TRBJ1-4, with D possibly matching TRBD1 (6 bases). The CDR3 runs 15 residues. Trimming left V 4 bases short and J 4 bases short, with 14 bases between. CDR1 is SGHRS, CDR2 YFSETQ, per germline. The CDR3 nucleotides read TGCGCCAGCAGCACCTCACAGGGTGGTAATGAAAAACTGTTTTTT. It translates to CASSTSQGGNEKLFF.

This clonotype was observed a handful of times. CDR3 region: CASSQELARYEQYF. CDR3 coding DNA: TGTGCCAGCAGCCAAGAACTAGCGAGGTACGAGCAGTACTTC. V gene TRBV4-2 combines with J gene TRBJ2-1, with 7 bases aligning to TRBD2. With the DNA end fitting TRBJ2-7 better, the J assignment may be wrong. CDR1 and CDR2 from the germline V gene are LGHNA and YNFKEQ. This CDR3 spans 14 amino acids.

The chain links TRBV6-2 or TRBV6-3 to TRBJ2-1, with 7 positions matching TRBD2. Trimming took 7 bases from V and 2 from J; bases not matched to a gene: 5. CDR1 and CDR2 from the germline V gene are MNHEY and SVGEGT. This CDR3 is built from 14 residues. In DNA, the CDR3 is TGTGCCAGCAAAGGAGCGGGGACCTACAATGAGCAGTTCTTC. Encoded protein: CASKGAGTYNEQFF.

The rearrangement uses TRBV20-1 and TRBJ1-4, with no clear D. The V end lost 6 bases, the J end lost 8 bases, and 19 bases lay between the germline ends. The CDR3 contains 14 residues. CDR1 DFQATT and CDR2 SNEGSKA come from the germline V gene (reference sequence). CDR3 in DNA: TGCAGTGCCCCCCGACCCGGGATAGGAGAAAAACTGTTTTTT. Amino acid sequence: CSAPRPGIGEKLFF.

This clonotype showed up just a few times. V is TRBV29-1 and J is TRBJ2-4, with 13 bases fitting TRBD2. Germline V CDR1 and CDR2: SQVTM, ANQGSEA. The ends lost 6 bases at V and 3 bases at J; junction bases unmatched: 5. The CDR3 runs 15 residues. CDR3 in DNA: TGCAGCGTAGGACTAGCGGGAGTGGGCAAAAACATTCAGTACTTC. It encodes CSVGLAGVGKNIQYF.

The chain links TRBV9 to TRBJ2-7, with 11 bases fitting TRBD2. This CDR3 contains 16 residues. Germline CDR1 reads SGDLS; CDR2 reads YYNGEE. The V and J ends lost 4 bases and 0 bases, in that order; junction bases with no gene match: 6. The CDR3 protein is CASSHGGLADSYEQYF. CDR3 in DNA: TGTGCCAGCAGCCATGGGGGACTAGCGGACTCCTACGAGCAGTACTTC.

V gene TRBV29-1 combines with J gene TRBJ2-7, with a tentative D call TRBD2 (6 bases). The CDR3 has 14 residues. In germline, CDR1 is SQVTM, CDR2 ANQGSEA. With 6 bases removed from V and 0 bases from J, the gap between germline ends came to 15 bases. CDR3 amino acids: CSVGDLDSSYEQYF. The CDR3 coding sequence is TGCAGCGTGGGGGACTTAGATAGCTCCTACGAGCAGTACTTC.

The rearrangement uses TRBV7-2 and TRBJ1-1; D unresolved. This CDR3 is 12 amino acids long. Germline CDR1 and CDR2: SGHTA and FQGNSA. Between the trimmed V and J ends, which lost 5 bases and 10 bases, there was a span of 14 bases. The CDR3 reads CASSPDGYGAFF. For the CDR3, the DNA is TGTGCCAGCAGCCCCGATGGGTATGGAGCTTTCTTT.

This clonotype showed up just a few times. The chain carries TRBV4-1 and TRBJ2-7, with D maybe TRBD1 (6 bases). The CDR3 runs 16 residues. Germline lookup yields CDR1 MGHRA and CDR2 YSYEKL. With 1 base removed from V and 2 bases from J, the gap between germline ends came to 15 bases. CDR3: CASSQGLATGAYEQYF. DNA of the CDR3: TGCGCCAGCAGCCAAGGGCTCGCGACAGGAGCCTACGAGCAGTACTTC.

This clonotype occurred many times. This sequence joins TRBV6-2 or TRBV6-3 and TRBJ2-2; D remains ambiguous. CDR1 is MNHEY and CDR2 is SVGEGT in the germline V gene. The CDR3 totals 12 residues. With 8 bases removed from V and 2 bases from J, the gap between germline ends came to 6 bases. CDR3 DNA: TGTGCCAGCTGGGTAAACACCGGGGAGCTGTTTTTT. Protein sequence: CASWVNTGELFF.

The rearrangement uses TRBV6-5 and TRBJ2-3; D might be TRBD1 or TRBD2, each matching 5 bases. Looked up from germline, CDR1 is MNHEY and CDR2 is SVGAGI. The CDR3 contains 16 residues. Trimming left V 6 bases short and J 0 bases short, with 16 bases between. CDR3 region: CASSRLRGRSTDTQYF. CDR3 nucleotide sequence: TGTGCCAGCAGCCGACTAAGGGGCAGGAGCACAGATACGCAGTATTTT.

This clonotype was seen more than once but under ten times. The gene calls are TRBV12-3 or TRBV12-4 and TRBJ1-2; D gene unclear. The ends were cut back, 7 bases at V and 1 base at J, with 10 bases in the middle. This CDR3 contains 13 residues. CDR3 region: CASKEGFNYGYTF. For the CDR3, the DNA is TGTGCCAGCAAGGAGGGTTTTAACTATGGCTACACCTTC.

V is TRBV20-1 and J is TRBJ1-2, with no clear D. V was cut by 6 bases and J by 2 bases, with 13 bases left in between. The germline V gene has CDR1 DFQATT and CDR2 SNEGSKA (reference sequence). CDR3 length: 13 amino acids. The CDR3: CSAKTDVNYGYTF. CDR3 coding DNA: TGCAGTGCCAAGACTGATGTAAACTATGGCTACACCTTC.

This clonotype was observed a few times. The chain couples TRBV12-3 or TRBV12-4 to TRBJ2-1; TRBD1 is a possible D gene (6 bases). The CDR3 is 12 residues long. Trimming stripped 2 bases from V and 15 bases from J, with 14 bases between. Here the CDR3 DNA reads TGTGCCAGCAGTTTACTCTCAGGGGTAGGGTTCTTC. It specifies CASSLLSGVGFF.

This clonotype showed up just a few times. The V gene is TRBV20-1, the J gene TRBJ1-5; no reliable D call. The CDR3 covers 16 residues. CDR1 is DFQATT, CDR2 SNEGSKA, per germline (reference sequence). Trimming stripped 0 bases from V and 4 bases from J, with 16 bases between. CDR3 sequence (DNA): TGCAGTGCTAGAGACCCCAATTTGTCAGAGAATCAGCCCCAGCATTTT. It is translated as CSARDPNLSENQPQHF.

This clonotype was counted ten times or more. The chain recombines TRBV29-1 with TRBJ2-4; 10 bases match TRBD1. V lost 6 bases, J lost 1 base, and 12 bases stayed unmatched. The CDR3 runs 17 residues. CDR1 and CDR2 from the germline V gene are SQVTM and ANQGSEA. Here the CDR3 reads CSVATGTGVKAKNIQYF. The DNA of the CDR3 is TGCAGCGTCGCTACCGGGACAGGGGTAAAGGCCAAAAACATTCAGTACTTC.

Note on this clonotype: An end of the junction differs from the germline gene, which may be a read error. This rearrangement joins TRBV5-1 to TRBJ2-1; 10 bases are shared with TRBD1. The CDR3 contains 15 residues. Germline V CDR1 and CDR2: SGHRS, YFSETQ. The CDR3 nucleotides are TGCGCCAGCAGCAGGGTCCGGGACAGGGGTCCCGCTCGGTACTTC. It yields the protein CASSRVRDRGPARYF.

This clonotype was seen a few times. This sequence joins TRBV19 and TRBJ1-2; 12 positions agree with TRBD1. Germline loops: CDR1 LNHDA, CDR2 SQIVND (reference sequence). V shed 4 bases and J 8 bases; nucleotides not matched to a gene: 5. The length of the CDR3 is 14 residues. This CDR3 is CASSTGQGARGYTF. The CDR3, as DNA: TGTGCCAGTAGTACGGGACAGGGGGCGCGGGGCTACACCTTC.

This sequence joins TRBV13 and TRBJ1-3; D may be TRBD1 (5 bases). The V and J ends lost 6 bases and 0 bases respectively, with 15 bases between them. This CDR3 contains 16 residues. CDR1 is PRHDT, CDR2 FYEKMQ, per germline (reference sequence). The CDR3 nucleotides read TGTGCCAGCAGTTTGGGACTCGGACCCTCTGGAAACACCATATATTTT. This gives the protein CASSLGLGPSGNTIYF.

The CDR3 loop is CSAIKAGKSYNEQFF. The CDR3, as DNA: TGCAGTGCTATTAAAGCGGGAAAATCCTACAATGAGCAGTTCTTC. The chain has TRBV20-1 and TRBJ2-1, with 7 bases fitting TRBD2. CDR3 length equals 15 residues. J lost 1 base, V lost 4 bases, and 7 bases had no gene match. Germline lookup yields CDR1 DFQATT and CDR2 SNEGSKA (reference sequence).

This clonotype was detected a few times. The chain carries TRBV21-1 and TRBJ1-2; TRBD1, the table's D call, lacks a check against the DNA. TRBV21-1 is flagged as a pseudogene. The CDR3 totals 20 residues. The CDR3 nucleotides read TGTGCCAGCACCTACAACCCAGCGTCCGGGGCAGGGGGCGCGAAGAATGGCTACACCTTC. Residues: CASTYNPASGAGGAKNGYTF.

This clonotype appeared a few times. The genes are TRBV7-3 and TRBJ2-1, with TRBD2 matching over 7 bases. The CDR3 sequence is 15 residues long. V was clipped by 5 bases and J by 2 bases; unmatched bases: 6. Germline CDR1 reads SGHTA; CDR2 reads FQGTGA. CDR3 in DNA: TGTGCCAGCAGCCAGGGACGGGGGGCCTACAATGAGCAGTTCTTC. Protein: CASSQGRGAYNEQFF.